Below, 5 T cell receptor beta chains from the same sample are listed, as sequenced in a study of blood T cell repertoires in COVID-19. The data were produced by immunoSEQ multiplex PCR, yet TCRdb's version contains in-frame clones alone and is incomplete. The table shows hundreds of thousands of clones, with roughly nine tenths occurring only once. The sample was PBMCs or T cells enriched from blood (not recorded which). Receptors originate from a woman in her twenties or thirties with acute COVID-19.

The chain is built from TRBV9 and TRBJ1-2; TRBD1 is a possible D gene (5 bases). V shed 4 bases and J shed 7 bases, with 17 bases lying between them. The CDR3 sequence is 14 residues long. The germline CDR1 and CDR2 sequences are SGDLS and YYNGEE. The CDR3 bases are TGTGCCAGCAGCTCCCTGCAGGGACTAGCTGGCTACACCTTC. It translates to CASSSLQGLAGYTF.

The chain has TRBV7-9 and TRBJ1-2; the D is unclear. This CDR3 contains 14 residues. Per germline, CDR1 SEHNR and CDR2 FQNEAQ (reference sequence). Between the trimmed V and J ends, which lost 3 bases and 1 base, there was a span of 9 bases. The CDR3 loop is CASSFDTFNYGYTF. The CDR3 nucleotides are TGTGCCAGCAGCTTTGACACTTTTAACTATGGCTACACCTTC.

J is TRBJ2-1 and V is TRBV12-2; the table gives TRBD2 as D, unverified against the DNA. TRBV12-2 is noted as a pseudogene. The CDR3 loop spans 15 amino acids. The CDR3 DNA is TGTGCAAGTCGCCTAGTGTCACTTTCACACAATGAGCAGTTCTTC. It codes for CASRLVSLSHNEQFF.

This chain uses TRBV10-2 with TRBJ2-5; TRBD2 matches at 11 bases. The ends lost 3 bases at V and 5 bases at J; junction bases unmatched: 11. The CDR3 contains 17 residues. Germline V lookup: CDR1 WSHSY, CDR2 SAAADI. The CDR3 DNA sequence: TGCGCCAGCAGTGATTCGCTAGCGGGGGGACGGGATGAGACCCAGTACTTC. As protein: CASSDSLAGGRDETQYF.

J is TRBJ2-2 and V is TRBV6-5, with 13 bases lining up with TRBD2. V trimming: 6 bases; J trimming: 5 bases; junction bases outside the gene matches: 3. CDR1 and CDR2 (germline): MNHEY, SVGAGI. The CDR3 has 15 amino acids. This CDR3 is CASSKGLAGTGELFF. In DNA form, the CDR3 reads TGTGCCAGCAGCAAGGGACTAGCGGGGACCGGGGAGCTGTTTTTT.